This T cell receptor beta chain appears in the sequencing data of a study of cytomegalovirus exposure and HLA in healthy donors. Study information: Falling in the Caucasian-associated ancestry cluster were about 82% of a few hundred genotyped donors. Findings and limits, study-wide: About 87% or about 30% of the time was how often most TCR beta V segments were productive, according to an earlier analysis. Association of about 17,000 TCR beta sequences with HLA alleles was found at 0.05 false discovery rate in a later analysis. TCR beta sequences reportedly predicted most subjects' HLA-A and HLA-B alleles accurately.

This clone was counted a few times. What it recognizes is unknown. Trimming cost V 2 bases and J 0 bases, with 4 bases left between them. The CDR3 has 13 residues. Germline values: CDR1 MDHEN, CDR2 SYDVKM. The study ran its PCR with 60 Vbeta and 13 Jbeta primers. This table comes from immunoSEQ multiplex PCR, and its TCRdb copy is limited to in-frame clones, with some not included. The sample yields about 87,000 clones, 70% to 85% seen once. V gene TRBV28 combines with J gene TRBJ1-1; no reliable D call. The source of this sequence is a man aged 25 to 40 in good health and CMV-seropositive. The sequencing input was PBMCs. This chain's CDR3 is CASSLGVNTEAFF. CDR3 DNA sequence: TGTGCCAGCAGTTTAGGAGTGAACACTGAAGCTTTCTTT.